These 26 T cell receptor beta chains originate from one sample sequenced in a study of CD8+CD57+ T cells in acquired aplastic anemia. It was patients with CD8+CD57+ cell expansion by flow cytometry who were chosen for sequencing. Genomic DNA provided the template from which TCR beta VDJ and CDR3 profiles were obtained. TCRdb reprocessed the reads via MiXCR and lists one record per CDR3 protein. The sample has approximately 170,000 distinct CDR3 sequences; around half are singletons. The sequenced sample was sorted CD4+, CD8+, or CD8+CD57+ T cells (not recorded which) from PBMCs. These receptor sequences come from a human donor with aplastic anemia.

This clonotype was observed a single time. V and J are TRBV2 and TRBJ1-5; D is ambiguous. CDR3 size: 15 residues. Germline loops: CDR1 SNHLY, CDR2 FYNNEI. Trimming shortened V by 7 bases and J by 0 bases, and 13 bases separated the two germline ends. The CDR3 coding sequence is TGTGCCAGCAAGGGAAACGATCATAGCAATCAGCCCCAGCATTTT. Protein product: CASKGNDHSNQPQHF.

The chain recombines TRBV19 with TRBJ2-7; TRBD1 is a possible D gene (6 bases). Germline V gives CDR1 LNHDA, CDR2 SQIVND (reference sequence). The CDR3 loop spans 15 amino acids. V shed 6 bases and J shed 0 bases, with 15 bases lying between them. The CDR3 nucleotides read TGTGCCAGTAGGCTCAGGACGGACAGCTCCTACGAGCAGTACTTC. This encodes CASRLRTDSSYEQYF.

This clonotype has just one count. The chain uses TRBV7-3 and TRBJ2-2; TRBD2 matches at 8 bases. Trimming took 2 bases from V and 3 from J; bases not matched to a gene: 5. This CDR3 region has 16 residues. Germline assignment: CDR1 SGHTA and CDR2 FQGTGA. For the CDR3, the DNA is TGTGCCAGCAGCTTACTGAACGGGAGGGACACCGGGGAGCTGTTTTTT. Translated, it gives CASSLLNGRDTGELFF. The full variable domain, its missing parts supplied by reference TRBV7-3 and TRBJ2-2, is GAGVSQTPSNKVTEKGKYVELRCDPISGHTALYWYRQSLGQGPEFLIYFQGTGAADDSGLPNDRFFAVRPEGSVSTLKIQRTERGDSAVYLCASSLLNGRDTGELFFGEGSRLTVL.

The CDR3 DNA follows: TGCAGCGTTGCACAGGGGTACTACGAGCAGTACTTC. Encoded protein: CSVAQGYYEQYF. V usage is TRBV29-1 and J usage is TRBJ2-7; TRBD1 matches at 7 bases. The junction had 3 bases not matched to a gene; V was cut back by 4 bases and J by 3 bases. Germline-derived CDR1 and CDR2 are SQVTM and ANQGSEA. This CDR3 has 12 residues.

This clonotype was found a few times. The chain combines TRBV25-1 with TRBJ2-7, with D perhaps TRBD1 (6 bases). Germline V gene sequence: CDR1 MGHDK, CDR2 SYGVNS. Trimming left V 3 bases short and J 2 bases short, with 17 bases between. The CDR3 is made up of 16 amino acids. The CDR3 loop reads CASSDKDRFLPYEQYF. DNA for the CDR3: TGTGCCAGCAGTGACAAAGACAGGTTCCTTCCCTACGAGCAGTACTTC.

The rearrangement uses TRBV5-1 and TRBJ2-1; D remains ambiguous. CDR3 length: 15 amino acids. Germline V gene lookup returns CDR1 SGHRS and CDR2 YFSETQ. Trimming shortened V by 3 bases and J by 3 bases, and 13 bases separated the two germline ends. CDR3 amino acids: CASSWDHNRYNEQFF. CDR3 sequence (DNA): TGCGCCAGCAGCTGGGATCATAACCGCTACAATGAGCAGTTCTTC.

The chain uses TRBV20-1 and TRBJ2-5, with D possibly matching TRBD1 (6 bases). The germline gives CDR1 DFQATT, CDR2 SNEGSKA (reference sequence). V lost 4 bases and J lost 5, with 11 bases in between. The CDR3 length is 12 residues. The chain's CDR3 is CSAKGTPETQYF. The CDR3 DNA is TGCAGTGCTAAGGGGACACCTGAGACCCAGTACTTC.

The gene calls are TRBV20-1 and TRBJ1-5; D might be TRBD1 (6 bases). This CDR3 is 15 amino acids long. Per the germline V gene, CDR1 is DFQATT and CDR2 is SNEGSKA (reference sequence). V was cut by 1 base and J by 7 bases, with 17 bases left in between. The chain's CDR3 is CSARGEQGDGQPQHF. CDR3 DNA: TGCAGTGCTAGAGGGGAACAGGGAGACGGCCAGCCCCAGCATTTT.

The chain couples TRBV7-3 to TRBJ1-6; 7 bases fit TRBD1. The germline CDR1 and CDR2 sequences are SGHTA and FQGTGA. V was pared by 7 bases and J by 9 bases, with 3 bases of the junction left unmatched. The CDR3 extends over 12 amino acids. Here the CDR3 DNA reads TGTGCCAGCATTGACAGGGCTTCACCCCTCCACTTT. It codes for CASIDRASPLHF.

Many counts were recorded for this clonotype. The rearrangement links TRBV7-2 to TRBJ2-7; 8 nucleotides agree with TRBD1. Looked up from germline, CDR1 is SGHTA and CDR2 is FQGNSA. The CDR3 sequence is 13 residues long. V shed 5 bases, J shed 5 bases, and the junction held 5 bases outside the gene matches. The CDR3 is CASSREQGDEQYF. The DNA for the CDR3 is TGTGCCAGCAGCCGTGAACAGGGGGACGAGCAGTACTTC.

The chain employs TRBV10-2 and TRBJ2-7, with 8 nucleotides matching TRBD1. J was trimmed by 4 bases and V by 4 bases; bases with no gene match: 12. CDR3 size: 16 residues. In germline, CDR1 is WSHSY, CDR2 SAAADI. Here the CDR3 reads CASSAHHWTGKYEQYF. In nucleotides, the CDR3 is TGCGCCAGCAGTGCGCACCATTGGACAGGGAAATACGAGCAGTACTTC.

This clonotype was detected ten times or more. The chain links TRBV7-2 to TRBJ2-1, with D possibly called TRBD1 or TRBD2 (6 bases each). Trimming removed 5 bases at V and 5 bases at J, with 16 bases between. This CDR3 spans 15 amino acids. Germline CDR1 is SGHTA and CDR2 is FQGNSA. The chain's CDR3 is CASSESYRGDNEQFF. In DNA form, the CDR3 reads TGTGCCAGCAGCGAGAGTTATAGGGGGGACAATGAGCAGTTCTTC.

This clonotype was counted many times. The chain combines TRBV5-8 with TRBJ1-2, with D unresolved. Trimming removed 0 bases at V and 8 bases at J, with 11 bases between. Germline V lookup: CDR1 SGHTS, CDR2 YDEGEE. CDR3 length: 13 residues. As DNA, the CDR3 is TGTGCCAGCAGCTTGGGAGGAATGCGGGGCTACACCTTC. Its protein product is CASSLGGMRGYTF.

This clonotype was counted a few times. Written as DNA, the CDR3 is TGTGCCATCAGCCCTGGACAGGGGCGGCAGCCCCAGCATTTT. This gives the protein CAISPGQGRQPQHF. The J gene is TRBJ1-5, the V gene TRBV10-3, with 9 bases matching TRBD1. Germline CDR1 ENHRY, CDR2 SYGVKD. The trim removed 6 bases at V and 7 bases at J, leaving 7 bases unmatched. The CDR3 runs 14 residues.

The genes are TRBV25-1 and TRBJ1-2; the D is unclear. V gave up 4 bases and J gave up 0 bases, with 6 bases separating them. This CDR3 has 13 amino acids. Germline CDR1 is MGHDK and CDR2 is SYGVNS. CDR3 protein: CASSVVANYGYTF. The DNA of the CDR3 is TGTGCCAGCAGTGTCGTAGCTAACTATGGCTACACCTTC.

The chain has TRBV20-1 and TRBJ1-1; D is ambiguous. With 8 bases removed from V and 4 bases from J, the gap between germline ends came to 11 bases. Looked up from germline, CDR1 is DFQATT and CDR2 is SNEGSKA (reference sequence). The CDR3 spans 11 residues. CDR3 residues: CSNLLSTEAFF. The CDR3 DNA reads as TGCAGTAACCTCTTGAGCACTGAAGCTTTCTTT.

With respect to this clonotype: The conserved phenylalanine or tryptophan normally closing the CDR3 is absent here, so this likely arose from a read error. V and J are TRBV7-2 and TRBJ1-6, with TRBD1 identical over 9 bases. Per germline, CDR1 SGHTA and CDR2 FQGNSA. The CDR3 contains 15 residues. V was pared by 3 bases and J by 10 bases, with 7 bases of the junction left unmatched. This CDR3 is CASSLLGQGDSPLHS. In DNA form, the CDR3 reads TGTGCCAGCAGCTTGTTGGGACAGGGCGACTCACCCCTCCACTCT.

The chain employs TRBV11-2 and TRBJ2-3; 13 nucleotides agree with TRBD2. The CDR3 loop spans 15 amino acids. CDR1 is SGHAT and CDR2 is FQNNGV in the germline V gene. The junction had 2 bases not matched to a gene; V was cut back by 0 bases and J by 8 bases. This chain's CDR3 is CASSLDGLAGVTQYF. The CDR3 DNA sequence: TGTGCCAGCAGCTTAGACGGACTAGCGGGGGTTACGCAGTATTTT.

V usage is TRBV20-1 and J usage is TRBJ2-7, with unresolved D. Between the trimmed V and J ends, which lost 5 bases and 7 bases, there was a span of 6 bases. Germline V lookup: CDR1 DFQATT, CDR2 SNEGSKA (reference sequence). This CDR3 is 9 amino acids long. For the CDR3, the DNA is TGCAGTGCTGTGATAGAGCAGTACTTC. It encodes CSAVIEQYF.

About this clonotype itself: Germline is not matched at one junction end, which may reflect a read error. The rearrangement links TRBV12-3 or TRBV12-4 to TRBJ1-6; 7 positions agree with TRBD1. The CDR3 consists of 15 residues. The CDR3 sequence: CANSFDRAYNSPLHF. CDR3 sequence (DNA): TGTGCCAACAGTTTCGACAGGGCCTATAATTCACCCCTCCACTTC.

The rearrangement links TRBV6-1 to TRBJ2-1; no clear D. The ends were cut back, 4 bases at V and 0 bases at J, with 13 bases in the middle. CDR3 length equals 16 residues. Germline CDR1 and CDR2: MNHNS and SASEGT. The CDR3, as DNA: TGTGCCAGCAGTGGGCCGGGCCTAAGCTCCTACAATGAGCAGTTCTTC. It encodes CASSGPGLSSYNEQFF.

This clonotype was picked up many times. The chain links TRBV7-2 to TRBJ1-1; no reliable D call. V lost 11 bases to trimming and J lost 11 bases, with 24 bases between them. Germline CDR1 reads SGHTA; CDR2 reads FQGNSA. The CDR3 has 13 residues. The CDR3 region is CASQLHTLSAAFF. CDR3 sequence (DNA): TGTGCCTCCCAGCTTCATACTCTTTCGGCGGCTTTCTTT. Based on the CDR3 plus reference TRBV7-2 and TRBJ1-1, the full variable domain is GAGVSQSPSNKVTEKGKDVELRCDPISGHTALYWYRQSLGQGLEFLIYFQGNSAPDKSGLPSDRFSAERTGGSVSTLTIQRTQQEDSAVYLCASQLHTLSAAFFGQGTRLTVV.

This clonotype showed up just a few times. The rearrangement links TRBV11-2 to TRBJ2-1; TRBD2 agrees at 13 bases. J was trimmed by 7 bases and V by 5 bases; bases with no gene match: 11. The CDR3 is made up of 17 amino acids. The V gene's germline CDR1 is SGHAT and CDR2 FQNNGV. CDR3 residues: CASSKRTGTSGNNEQFF. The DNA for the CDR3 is TGTGCCAGCAGCAAGCGAACCGGGACTAGCGGGAATAATGAGCAGTTCTTC.

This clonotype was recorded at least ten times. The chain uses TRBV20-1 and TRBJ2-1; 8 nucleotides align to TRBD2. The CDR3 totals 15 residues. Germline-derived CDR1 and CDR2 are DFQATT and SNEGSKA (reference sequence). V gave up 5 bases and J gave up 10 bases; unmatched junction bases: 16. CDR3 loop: CSASKGLAFSGEQFF. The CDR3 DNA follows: TGCAGTGCTTCCAAAGGACTAGCATTCTCGGGGGAGCAGTTCTTC.

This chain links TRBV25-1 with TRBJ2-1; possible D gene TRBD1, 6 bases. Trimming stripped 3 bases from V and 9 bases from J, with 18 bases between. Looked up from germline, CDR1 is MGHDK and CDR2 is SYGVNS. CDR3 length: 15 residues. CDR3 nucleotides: TGTGCCAGCAGTGATGGACAGCAACCTGTAGGTGAGCAGTTCTTC. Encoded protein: CASSDGQQPVGEQFF.

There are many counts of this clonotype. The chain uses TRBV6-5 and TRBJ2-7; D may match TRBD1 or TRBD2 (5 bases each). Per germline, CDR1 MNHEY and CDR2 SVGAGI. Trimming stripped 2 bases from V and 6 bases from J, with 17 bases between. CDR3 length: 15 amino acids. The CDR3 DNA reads TGTGCCAGCAGTTACGGTACCGGAGCGAGGGGCGAGCAGTACTTC. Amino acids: CASSYGTGARGEQYF.